This TCR beta chain was identified in a study of T cells after yellow fever vaccination. Looking at the study overall: Fractions with few cells were prepared using SMART-Seq v4 Ultra Low Input. Study-wide results and caveats: Most clones from primary vaccination were detected again post-booster (roughly 96% CD4, 70% to 90% CD8). By day 5 rather than day 15, the secondary response had peaked, though it was weaker.

In germline, CDR1 is LGHNA, CDR2 YSLEER. V lost 2 bases to trimming and J lost 2 bases, with 3 bases between them. The CDR3 extends over 12 amino acids. Synthesis of TCR cDNA relied on 5'RACE template switching, which attached a universal primer site and UMIs. TCRdb itself ran the 5' RACE reads through MiXCR, one entry per CDR3 protein. Of 300,000 to 400,000 distinct CDR3 sequences in the sample, roughly 9.4% were seen once. The table lists this clonotype with a few counts. Its target is not known. The genes are TRBV4-3 and TRBJ1-2; D is unclear. The sample in question was PBMCs, obtained on the day of the first yellow fever vaccination. The sequence came from a man between 18 and 35 years old who received the YFV17D yellow fever vaccine. CDR3 nucleotides: TGCGCCAGCAGCCAATTAAACTATGGCTACACCTTC. This translates into CASSQLNYGYTF.